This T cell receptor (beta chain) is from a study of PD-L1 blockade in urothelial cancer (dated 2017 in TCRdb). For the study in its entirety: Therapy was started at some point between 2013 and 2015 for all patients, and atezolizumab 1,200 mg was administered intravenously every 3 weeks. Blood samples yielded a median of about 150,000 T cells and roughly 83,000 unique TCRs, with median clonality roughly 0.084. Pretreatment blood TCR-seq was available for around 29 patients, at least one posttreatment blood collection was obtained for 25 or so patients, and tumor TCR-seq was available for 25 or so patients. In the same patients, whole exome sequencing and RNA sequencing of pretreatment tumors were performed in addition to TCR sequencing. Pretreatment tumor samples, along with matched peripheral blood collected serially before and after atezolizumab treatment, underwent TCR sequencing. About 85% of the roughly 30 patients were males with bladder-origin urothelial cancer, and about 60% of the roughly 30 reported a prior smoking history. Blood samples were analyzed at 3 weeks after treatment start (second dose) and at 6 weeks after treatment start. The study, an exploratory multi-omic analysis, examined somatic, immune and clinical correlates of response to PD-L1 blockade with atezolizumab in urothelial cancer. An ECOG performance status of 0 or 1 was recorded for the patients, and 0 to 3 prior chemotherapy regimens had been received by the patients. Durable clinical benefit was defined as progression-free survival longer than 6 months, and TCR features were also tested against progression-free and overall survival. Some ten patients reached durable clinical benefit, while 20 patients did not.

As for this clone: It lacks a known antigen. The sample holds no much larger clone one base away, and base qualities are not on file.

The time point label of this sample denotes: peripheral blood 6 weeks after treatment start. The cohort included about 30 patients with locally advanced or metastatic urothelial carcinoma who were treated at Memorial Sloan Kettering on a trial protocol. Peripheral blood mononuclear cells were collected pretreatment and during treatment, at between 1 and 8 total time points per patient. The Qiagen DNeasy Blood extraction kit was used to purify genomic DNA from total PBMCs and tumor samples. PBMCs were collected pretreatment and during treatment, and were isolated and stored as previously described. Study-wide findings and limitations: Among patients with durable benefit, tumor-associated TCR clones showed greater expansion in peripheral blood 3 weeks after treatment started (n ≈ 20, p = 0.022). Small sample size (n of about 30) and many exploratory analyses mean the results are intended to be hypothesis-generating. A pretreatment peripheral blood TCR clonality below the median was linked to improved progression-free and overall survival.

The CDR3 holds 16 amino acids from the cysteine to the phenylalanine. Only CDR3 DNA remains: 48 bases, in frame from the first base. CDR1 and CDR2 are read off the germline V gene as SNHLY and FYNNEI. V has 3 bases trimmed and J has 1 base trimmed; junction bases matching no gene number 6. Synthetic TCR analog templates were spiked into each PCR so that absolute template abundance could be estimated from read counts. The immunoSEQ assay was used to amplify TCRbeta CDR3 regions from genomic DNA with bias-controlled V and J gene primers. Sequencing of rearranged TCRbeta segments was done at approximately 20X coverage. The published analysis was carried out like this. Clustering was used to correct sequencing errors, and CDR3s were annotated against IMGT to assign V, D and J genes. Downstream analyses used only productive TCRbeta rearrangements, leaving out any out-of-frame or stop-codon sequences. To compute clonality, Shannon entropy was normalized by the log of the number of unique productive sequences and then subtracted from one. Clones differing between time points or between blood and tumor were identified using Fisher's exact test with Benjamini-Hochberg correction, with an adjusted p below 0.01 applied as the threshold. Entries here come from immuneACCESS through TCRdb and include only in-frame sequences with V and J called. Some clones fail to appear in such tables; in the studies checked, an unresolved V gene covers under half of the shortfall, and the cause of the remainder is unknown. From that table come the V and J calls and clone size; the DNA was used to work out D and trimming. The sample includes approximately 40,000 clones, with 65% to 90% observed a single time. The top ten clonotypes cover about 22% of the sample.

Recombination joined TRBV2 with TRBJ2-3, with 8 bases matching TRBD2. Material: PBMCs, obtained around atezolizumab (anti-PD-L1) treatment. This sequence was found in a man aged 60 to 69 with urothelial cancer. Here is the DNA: TGTGCCAGCAGTGAGAAACGGGGGGGAGGCACAGATACGCAGTATTTT. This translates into CASSEKRGGGTDTQYF.